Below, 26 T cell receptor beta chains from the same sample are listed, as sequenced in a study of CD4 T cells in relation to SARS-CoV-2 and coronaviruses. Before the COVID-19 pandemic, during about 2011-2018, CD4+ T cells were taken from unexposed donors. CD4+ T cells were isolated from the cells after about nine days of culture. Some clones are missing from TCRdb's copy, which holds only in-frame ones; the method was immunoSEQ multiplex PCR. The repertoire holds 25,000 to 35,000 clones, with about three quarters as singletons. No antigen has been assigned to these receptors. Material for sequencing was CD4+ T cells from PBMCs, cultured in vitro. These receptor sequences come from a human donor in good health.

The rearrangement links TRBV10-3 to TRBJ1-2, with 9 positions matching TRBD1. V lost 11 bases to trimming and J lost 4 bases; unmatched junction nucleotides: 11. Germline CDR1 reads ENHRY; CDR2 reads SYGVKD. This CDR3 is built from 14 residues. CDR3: CASTGGGHLYGYTF. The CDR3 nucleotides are TGTGCCTCGACAGGGGGGGGGCATCTCTATGGCTACACCTTC.

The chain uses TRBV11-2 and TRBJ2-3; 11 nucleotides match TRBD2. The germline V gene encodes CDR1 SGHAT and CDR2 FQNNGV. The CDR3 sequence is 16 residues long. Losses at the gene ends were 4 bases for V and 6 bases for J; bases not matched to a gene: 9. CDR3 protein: CASSSRLAGGWDTQYF. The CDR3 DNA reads TGTGCCAGCAGCTCCCGGCTAGCGGGGGGTTGGGATACGCAGTATTTT.

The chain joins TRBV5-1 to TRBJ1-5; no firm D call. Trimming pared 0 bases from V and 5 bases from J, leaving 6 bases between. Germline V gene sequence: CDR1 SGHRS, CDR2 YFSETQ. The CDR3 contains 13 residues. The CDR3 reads CASSLGRDQPQHF. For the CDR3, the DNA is TGCGCCAGCAGCTTGGGACGGGATCAGCCCCAGCATTTT.

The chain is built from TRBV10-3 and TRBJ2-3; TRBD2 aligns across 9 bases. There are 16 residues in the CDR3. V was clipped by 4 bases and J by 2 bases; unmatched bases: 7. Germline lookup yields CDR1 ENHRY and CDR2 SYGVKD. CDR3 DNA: TGTGCCATCAGTGGAGGGACTAGCCTACACACAGATACGCAGTATTTT. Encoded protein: CAISGGTSLHTDTQYF.

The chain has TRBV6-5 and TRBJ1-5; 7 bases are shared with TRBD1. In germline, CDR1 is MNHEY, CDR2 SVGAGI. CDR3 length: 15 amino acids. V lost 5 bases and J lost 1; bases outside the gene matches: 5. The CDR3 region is CASSLRGASNQPQHF. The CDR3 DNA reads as TGTGCCAGCAGTCTCAGGGGGGCGAGCAATCAGCCCCAGCATTTT.

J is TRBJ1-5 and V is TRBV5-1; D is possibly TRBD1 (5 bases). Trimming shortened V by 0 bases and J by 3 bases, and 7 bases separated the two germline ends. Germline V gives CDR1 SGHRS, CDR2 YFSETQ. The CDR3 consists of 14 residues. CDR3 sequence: CASSLGGDNQPQHF. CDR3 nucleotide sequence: TGCGCCAGCAGCTTGGGGGGGGACAATCAGCCCCAGCATTTT. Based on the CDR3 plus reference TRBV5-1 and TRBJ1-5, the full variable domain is KAGVTQTPRYLIKTRGQQVTLSCSPISGHRSVSWYQQTPGQGLQFLFEYFSETQRNKGNFPGRFSGRQFSNSRSEMNVSTLELGDSALYLCASSLGGDNQPQHFGDGTRLSIL.

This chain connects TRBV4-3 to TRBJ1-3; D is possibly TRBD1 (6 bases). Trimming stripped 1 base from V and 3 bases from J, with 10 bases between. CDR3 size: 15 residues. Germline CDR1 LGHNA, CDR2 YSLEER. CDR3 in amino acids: CASSQAQGYGNTIYF. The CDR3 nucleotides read TGCGCCAGCAGCCAAGCTCAGGGGTATGGAAACACCATATATTTT.

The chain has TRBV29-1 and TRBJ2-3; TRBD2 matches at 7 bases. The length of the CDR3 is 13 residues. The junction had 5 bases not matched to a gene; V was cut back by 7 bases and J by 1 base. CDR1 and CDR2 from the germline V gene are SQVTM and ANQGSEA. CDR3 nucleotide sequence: TGCAGCGCCCTAGCGGAGCGCACAGATACGCAGTATTTT. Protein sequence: CSALAERTDTQYF.

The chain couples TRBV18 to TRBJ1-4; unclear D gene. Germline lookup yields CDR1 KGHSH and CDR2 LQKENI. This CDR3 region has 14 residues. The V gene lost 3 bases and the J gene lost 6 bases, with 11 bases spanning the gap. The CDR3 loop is CASSPNIRDEKLFF. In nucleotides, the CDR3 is TGTGCCAGCTCACCGAACATCCGGGATGAAAAACTGTTTTTT.

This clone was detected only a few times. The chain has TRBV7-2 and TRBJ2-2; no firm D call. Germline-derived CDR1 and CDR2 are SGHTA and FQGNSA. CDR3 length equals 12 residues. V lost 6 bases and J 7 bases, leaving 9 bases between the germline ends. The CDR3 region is CASRLTNGELFF. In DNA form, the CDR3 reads TGTGCCAGCAGGTTGACGAACGGGGAGCTGTTTTTT. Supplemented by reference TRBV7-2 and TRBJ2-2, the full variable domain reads GAGVSQSPSNKVTEKGKDVELRCDPISGHTALYWYRQSLGQGLEFLIYFQGNSAPDKSGLPSDRFSAERTGGSVSTLTIQRTQQEDSAVYLCASRLTNGELFFGEGSRLTVL.

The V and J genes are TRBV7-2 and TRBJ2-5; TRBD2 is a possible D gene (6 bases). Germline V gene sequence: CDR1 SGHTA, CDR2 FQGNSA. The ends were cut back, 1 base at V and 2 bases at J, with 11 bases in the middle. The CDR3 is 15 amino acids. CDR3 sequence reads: CASSLGGDDQETQYF. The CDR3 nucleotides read TGTGCCAGCAGCTTAGGCGGGGACGATCAAGAGACCCAGTACTTC.

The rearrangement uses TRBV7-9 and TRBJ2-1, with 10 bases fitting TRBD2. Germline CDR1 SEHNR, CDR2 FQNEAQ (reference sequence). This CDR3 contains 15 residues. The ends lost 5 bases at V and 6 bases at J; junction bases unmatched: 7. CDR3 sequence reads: CASSPPGLAPNEQFF. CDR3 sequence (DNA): TGTGCCAGCAGCCCCCCGGGACTAGCGCCCAATGAGCAGTTCTTC.

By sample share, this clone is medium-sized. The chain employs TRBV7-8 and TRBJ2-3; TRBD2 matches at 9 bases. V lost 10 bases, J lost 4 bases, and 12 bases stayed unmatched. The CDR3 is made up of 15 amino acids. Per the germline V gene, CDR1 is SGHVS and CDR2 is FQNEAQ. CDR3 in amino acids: CATSGREGQADTQYF. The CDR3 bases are TGTGCCACCTCCGGGCGGGAGGGCCAGGCAGATACGCAGTATTTT.

As DNA, the CDR3 is TGTGCCAGCAGCCCCAAAGGACGCACAGATACGCAGTATTTT. Encoded protein: CASSPKGRTDTQYF. The chain combines TRBV7-2 with TRBJ2-3; D remains unclear. Trimming cost V 5 bases and J 1 base, with 10 bases left between them. The CDR3 runs to 14 residues. Germline values: CDR1 SGHTA, CDR2 FQGNSA. Drawing the rest from reference TRBV7-2 and TRBJ2-3, the complete variable domain is GAGVSQSPSNKVTEKGKDVELRCDPISGHTALYWYRQSLGQGLEFLIYFQGNSAPDKSGLPSDRFSAERTGGSVSTLTIQRTQQEDSAVYLCASSPKGRTDTQYFGPGTRLTVL.

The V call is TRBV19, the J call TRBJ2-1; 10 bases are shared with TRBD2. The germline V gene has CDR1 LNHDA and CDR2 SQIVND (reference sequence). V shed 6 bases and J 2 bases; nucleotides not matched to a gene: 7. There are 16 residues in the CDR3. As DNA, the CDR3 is TGTGCCAGTAGCCTAGACCTAGCGGGAGCCTACAATGAGCAGTTCTTC. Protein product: CASSLDLAGAYNEQFF.

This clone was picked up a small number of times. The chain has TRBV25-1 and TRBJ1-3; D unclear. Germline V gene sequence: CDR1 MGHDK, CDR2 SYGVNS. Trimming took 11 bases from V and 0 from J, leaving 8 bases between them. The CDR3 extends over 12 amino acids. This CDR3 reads CAYSDSGNTIYF. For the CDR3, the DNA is TGTGCCTACTCAGACTCTGGAAACACCATATATTTT.

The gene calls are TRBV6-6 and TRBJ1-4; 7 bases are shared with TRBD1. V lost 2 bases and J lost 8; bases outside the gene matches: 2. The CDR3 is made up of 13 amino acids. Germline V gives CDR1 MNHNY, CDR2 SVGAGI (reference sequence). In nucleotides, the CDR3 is TGTGCCAGCAGTTACAGGGGACAGGAAAAACTGTTTTTT. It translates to CASSYRGQEKLFF.

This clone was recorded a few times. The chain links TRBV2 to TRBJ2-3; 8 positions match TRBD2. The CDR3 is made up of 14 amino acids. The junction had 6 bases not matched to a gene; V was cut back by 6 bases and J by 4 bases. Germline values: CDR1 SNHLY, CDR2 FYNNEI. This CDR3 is CASRGTSGSDTQYF. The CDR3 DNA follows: TGTGCCAGCAGGGGAACTAGCGGTTCAGATACGCAGTATTTT.

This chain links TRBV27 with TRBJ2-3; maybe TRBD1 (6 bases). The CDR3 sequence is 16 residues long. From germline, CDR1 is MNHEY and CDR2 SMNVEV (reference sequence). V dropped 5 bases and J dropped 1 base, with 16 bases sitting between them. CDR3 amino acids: CASSLDRLEGTDTQYF. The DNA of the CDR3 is TGTGCCAGCAGTCTCGACAGGCTAGAGGGCACAGATACGCAGTATTTT.

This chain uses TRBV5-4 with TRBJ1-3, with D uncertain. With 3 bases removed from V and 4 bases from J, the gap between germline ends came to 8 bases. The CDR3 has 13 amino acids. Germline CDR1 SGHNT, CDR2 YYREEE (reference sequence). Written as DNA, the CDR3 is TGTGCCAGCAGCTCCCCGCTCGGAAACACCATATATTTT. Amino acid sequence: CASSSPLGNTIYF.

CDR3 loop: CASSQASDRGLPGNTIYF. In DNA form, the CDR3 reads TGTGCCAGCAGCCAAGCGAGCGACAGGGGCTTGCCGGGAAACACCATATATTTT. The genes are TRBV4-2 and TRBJ1-3; TRBD1 matches at 8 bases. The CDR3 loop spans 18 amino acids. The junction had 12 bases not matched to a gene; V was cut back by 1 base and J by 4 bases. CDR1 and CDR2 (germline): LGHNA, YNFKEQ.

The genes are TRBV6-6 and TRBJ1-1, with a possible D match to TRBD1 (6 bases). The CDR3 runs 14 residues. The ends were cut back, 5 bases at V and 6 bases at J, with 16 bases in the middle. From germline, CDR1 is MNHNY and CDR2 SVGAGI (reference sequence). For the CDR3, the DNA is TGTGCCAGCAGTCCACAGGGAGGTCCCTCTGAAGCTTTCTTT. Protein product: CASSPQGGPSEAFF.

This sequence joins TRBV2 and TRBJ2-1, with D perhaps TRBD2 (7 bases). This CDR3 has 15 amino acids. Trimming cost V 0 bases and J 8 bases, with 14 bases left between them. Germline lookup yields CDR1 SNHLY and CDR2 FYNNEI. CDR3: CASSEAGGAWYEQFF. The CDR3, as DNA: TGTGCCAGCAGTGAAGCGGGGGGGGCCTGGTATGAGCAGTTCTTC.

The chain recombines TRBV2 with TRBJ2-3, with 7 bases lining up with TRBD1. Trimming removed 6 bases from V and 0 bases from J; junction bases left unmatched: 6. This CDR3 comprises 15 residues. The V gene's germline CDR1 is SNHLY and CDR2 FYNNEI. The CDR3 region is CASSFGQESTDTQYF. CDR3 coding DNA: TGTGCCAGCAGCTTTGGACAGGAGAGCACAGATACGCAGTATTTT.

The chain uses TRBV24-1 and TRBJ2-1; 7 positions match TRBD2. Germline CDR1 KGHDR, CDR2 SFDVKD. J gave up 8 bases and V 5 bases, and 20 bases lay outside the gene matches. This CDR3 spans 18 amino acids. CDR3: CATSGPAKRGRPGHEQFF. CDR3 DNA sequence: TGTGCCACCAGTGGCCCGGCCAAGCGGGGACGTCCGGGCCATGAGCAGTTCTTC.

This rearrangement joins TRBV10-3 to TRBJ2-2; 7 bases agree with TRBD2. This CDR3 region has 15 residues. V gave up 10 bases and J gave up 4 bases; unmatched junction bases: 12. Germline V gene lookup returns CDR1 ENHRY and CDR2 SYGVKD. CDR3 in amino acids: CATNGGGQTTGELFF. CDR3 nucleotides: TGTGCCACCAATGGGGGAGGGCAAACCACCGGGGAGCTGTTTTTT.